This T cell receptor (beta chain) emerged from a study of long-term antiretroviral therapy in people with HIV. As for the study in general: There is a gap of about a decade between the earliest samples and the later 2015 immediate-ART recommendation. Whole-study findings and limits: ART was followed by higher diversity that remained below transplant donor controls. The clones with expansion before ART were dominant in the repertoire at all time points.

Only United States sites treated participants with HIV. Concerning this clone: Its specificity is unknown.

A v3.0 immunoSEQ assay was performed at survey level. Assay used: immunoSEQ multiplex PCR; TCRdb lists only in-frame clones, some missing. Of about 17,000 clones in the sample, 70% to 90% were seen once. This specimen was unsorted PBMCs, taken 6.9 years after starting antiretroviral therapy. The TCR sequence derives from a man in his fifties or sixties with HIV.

In nucleotides, the CDR3 is TGTGCCAGCAGTTTGGTCGGTCCTGGGGGGACCCAGTACTTC. It translates to CASSLVGPGGTQYF. The chain uses TRBV7-3 and TRBJ2-5; the D call may be TRBD1 or TRBD2 (5 bases each). Per germline, CDR1 SGHTA and CDR2 FQGTGA. This CDR3 has 14 residues. V lost 6 bases and J lost 7, with 18 bases in between.